This T cell receptor (beta chain) derives from a study of patients and donors after allogeneic stem cell transplantation. Only a few counts were recorded for this clonotype. TCRdb fed the RT-PCR reads into MiXCR, producing one record per CDR3 protein. The sample carries roughly 200,000 distinct CDR3 sequences, 38% recorded once. Germline V lookup: CDR1 SGHTA, CDR2 FQGNSA. The CDR3 consists of 15 residues. Trimming shortened V by 2 bases and J by 8 bases, and 16 bases separated the two germline ends. The clonotype was recovered from a human donor who was either an allogeneic HSCT recipient or a stem cell or donor lymphocyte infusion donor (not recorded which). It is not recorded whose cells these are; they may come from a transplant donor. The chain couples TRBV7-2 to TRBJ1-5, with D hard to call. What was sequenced was blood, either unsorted or a sorted T cell fraction (not recorded which). DNA of the CDR3: TGTGCCAGCAGCTTATCCGTAGGCGATCGTAAGCCCCAGCATTTT. Its translation is CASSLSVGDRKPQHF. Combining the CDR3 with reference TRBV7-2 and TRBJ1-5 gives the whole variable domain GAGVSQSPSNKVTEKGKDVELRCDPISGHTALYWYRQSLGQGLEFLIYFQGNSAPDKSGLPSDRFSAERTGGSVSTLTIQRTQQEDSAVYLCASSLSVGDRKPQHFGDGTRLSIL.